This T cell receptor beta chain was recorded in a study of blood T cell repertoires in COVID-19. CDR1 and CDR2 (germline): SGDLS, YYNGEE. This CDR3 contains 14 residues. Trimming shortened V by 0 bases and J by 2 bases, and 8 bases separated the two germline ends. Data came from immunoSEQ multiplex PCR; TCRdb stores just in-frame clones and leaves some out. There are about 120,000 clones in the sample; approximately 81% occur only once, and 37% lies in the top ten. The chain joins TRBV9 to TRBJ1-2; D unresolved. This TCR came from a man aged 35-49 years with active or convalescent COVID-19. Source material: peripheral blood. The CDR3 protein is CASSVDFSNYGYTF. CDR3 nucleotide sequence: TGTGCCAGCAGCGTAGATTTTTCGAACTATGGCTACACCTTC.